This entry is about one T cell receptor (beta chain). Its specificity is unknown. The data derive from a study of shared clonotypes between healthy human individuals. Study outcomes and limitations: In contrast to clonotypes shared by all four donors, non-shared clonotypes had lower generation probabilities. The study found roughly 5% of naive CD4 clonotypes shared across several donors.

Terminally differentiated effector memory CD45RA+ cells were excluded by CCR7 positive selection of CD45RO-negative cells. Free of recent acute infections or vaccinations, the donors were healthy HIV-negative adults. Every donor, a Caucasian adult, lived in Nashville, Tennessee. Trimming removed 3 bases at V and 7 bases at J, with 19 bases between. The CDR3 is 15 residues long. The germline gives CDR1 LGHNA, CDR2 YSLEER. Profiling relied on immunoSEQ multiplex PCR, and the TCRdb table lists in-frame clones only, not all of them. The top ten hold about 1.8% of the sample, which has some 2,100,000 clones, more than 85% seen once.

The V gene is TRBV4-3, the J gene TRBJ2-7; tentatively, D is TRBD2 (5 bases). The sequencing sample was made of naive CD8+ T cells from PBMCs. This clonotype originated in a man between 18 and 35 years old in good health. Some clones in this sample may be carry-over from other donors' samples. CDR3 DNA: TGCGCCAGCAGCCATCTCGGGCCACTCCCGGGGGAGCAGTACTTC. Translation: CASSHLGPLPGEQYF.